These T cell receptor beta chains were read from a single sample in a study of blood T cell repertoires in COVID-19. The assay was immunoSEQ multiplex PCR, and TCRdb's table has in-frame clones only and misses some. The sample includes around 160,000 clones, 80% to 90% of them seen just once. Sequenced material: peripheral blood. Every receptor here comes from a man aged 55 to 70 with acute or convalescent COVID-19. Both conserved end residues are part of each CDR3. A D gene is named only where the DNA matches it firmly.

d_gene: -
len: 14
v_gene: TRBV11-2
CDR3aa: CASSLGGSYSPLHF

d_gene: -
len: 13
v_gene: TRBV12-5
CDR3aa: CASGWTGNTEAFF

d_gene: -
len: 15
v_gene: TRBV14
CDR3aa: CASSQGGQGNYGYTF

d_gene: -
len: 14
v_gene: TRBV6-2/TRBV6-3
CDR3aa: CASSDYGGPGAQHF

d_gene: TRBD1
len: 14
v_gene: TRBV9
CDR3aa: CASSVTGAGQPQHF

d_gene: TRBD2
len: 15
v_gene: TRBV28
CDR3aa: CASSKTSGRARTQYF

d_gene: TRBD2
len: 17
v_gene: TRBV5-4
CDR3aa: CASSRRLAGHGTDTQYF

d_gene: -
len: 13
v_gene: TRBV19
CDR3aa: CASSKRTFEKLFF

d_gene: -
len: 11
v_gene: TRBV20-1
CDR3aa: CSAPLGSEAFF

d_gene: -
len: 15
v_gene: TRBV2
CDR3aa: CASSQGQQSSYEQYF

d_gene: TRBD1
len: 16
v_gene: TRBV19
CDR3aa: CASSMRRTGAGETQYF

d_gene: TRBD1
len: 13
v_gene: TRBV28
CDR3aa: CASSLQGGHTIYF

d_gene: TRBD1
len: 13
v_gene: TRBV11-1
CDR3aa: CASSLRWGTGHTF

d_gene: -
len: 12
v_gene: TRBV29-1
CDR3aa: CSVSHGATEAFF

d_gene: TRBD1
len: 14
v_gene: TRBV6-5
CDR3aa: CASSRDSAGEKLFF

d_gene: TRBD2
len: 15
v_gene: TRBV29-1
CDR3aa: CSVPTSGTTRETQYF

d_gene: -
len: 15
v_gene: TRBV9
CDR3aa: CASSVSVAGTDEQFF

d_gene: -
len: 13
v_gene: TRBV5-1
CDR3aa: CASSTSGPETQYF

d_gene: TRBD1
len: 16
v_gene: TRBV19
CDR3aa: CASSIYGQGSNQPQHF

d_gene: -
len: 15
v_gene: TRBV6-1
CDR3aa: CASSEGGQVNYGYTF

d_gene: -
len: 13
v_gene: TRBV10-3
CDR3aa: CAISTPLQETQYF

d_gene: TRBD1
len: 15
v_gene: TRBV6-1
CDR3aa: CASSDPHRGSTEAFF

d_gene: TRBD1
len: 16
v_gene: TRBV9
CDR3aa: CASSVGRDSLTGELFF

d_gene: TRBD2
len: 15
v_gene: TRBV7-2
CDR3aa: CASSPRNLAGGSQYF

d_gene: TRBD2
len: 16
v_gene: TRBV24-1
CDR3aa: CATSDLNWTSSGEQFF

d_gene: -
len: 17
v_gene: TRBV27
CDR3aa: CASSLGRGRAGRSPQHF

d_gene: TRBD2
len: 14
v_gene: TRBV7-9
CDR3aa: CASSPTAGGYEQYF

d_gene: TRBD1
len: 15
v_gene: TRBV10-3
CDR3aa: CAISGRTGPNTEAFF

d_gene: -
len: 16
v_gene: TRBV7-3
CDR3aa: CASSFGQRGASYGYTF

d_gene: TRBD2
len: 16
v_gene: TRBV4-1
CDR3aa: CASSQGIAGATGELFF

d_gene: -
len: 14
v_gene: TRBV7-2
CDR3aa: CASSLRRANEKLFF

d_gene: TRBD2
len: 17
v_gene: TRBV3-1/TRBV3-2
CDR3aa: CASSRFSGGGSYNEQFF

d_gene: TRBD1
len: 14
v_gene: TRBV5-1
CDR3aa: CASSSLAGGNTIYF

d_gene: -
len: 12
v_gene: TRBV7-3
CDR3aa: CASSSPGVGYTF

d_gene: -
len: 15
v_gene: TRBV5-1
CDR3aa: CASSLDSGVGQPQHF

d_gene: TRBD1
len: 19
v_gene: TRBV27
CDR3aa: CASSLRGQRGPGGNQPQHF

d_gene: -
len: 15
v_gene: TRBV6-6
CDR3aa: CASSSGGGRFTEAFF

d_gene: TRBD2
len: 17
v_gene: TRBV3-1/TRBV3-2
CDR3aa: CASSHYFVSLAGEELFF

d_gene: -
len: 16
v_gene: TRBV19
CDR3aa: CASSITLALPSSPLHF

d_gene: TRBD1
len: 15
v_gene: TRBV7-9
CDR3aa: CASSPGTGGGPEAFF

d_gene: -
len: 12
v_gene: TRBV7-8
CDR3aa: CASSLATGVYNF

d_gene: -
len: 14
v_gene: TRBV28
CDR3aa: CASTSQGWDTEAFF

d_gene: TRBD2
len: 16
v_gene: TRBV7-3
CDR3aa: CASSLSLAGGTETQYF

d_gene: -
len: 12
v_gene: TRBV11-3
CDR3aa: CASSLTGTEQYF

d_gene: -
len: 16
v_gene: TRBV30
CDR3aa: CAWSPTGTFMNTEAFF

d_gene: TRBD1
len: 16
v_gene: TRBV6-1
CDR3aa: CASSERGQGRYQPQHF

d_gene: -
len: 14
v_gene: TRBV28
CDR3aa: CASTPGGAHYGYTF

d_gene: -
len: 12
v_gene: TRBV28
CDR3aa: CASSRGSSPLHF

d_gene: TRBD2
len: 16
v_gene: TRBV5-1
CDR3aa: CASSFTSGRAEDTQYF

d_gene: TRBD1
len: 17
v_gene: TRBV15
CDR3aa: CATSRDWRQGTNYGYTF

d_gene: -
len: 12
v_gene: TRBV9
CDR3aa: CASSPSGGTQYF

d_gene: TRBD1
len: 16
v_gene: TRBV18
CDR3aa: CASSPPQGGLNYGYTF

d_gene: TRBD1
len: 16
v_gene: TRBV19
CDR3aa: CASSIVGTASGNTIYF

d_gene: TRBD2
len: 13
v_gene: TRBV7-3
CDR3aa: CASSLGGQETQYF

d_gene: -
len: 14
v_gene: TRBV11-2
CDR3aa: CASSLGWGPSGYTF

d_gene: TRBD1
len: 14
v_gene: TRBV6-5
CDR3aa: CASSFTGGPLEQYF

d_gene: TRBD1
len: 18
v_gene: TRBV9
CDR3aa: CASSPRDRAYGVDYGYTF

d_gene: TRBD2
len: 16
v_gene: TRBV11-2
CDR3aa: CASSSLTSGSGETQYF

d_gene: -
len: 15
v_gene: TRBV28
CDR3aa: CASSLGGAEGNTIYF

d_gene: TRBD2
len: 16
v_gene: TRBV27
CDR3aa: CASSSLGGTTFYEQYF